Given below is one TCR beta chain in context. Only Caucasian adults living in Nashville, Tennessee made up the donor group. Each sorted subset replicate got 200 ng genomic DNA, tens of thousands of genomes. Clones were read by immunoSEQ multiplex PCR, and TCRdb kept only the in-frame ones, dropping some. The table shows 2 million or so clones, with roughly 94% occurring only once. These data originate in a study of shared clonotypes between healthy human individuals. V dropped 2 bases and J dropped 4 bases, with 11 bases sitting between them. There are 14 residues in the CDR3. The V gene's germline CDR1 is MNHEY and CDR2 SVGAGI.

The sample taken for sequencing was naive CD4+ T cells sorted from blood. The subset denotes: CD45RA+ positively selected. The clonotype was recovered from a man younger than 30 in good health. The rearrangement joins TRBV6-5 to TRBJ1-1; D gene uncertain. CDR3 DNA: TGTGCCAGCAGTTACGGCAGGCTGGGCACTGAAGCTTTCTTT. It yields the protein CASSYGRLGTEAFF.